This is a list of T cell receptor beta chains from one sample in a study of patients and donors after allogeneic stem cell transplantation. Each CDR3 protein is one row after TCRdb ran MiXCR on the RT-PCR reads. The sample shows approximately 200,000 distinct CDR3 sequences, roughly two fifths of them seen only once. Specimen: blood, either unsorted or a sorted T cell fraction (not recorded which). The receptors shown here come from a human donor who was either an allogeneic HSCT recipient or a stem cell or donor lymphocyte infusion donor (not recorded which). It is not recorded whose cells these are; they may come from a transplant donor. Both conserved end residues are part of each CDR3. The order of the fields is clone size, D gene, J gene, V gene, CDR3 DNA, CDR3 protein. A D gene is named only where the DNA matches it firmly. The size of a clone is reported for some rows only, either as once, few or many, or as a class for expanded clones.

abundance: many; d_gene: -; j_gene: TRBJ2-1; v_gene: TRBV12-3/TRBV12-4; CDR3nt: TGTGCCAGCAGTTTAGCAGAGGGTGGTGAGCAGTTCTTC; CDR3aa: CASSLAEGGEQFF
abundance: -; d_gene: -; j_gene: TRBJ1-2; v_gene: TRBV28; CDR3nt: TGTGCCAGCAGTTCCCCAGGGCAGGCCTATGGCTACACCTTC; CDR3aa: CASSSPGQAYGYTF
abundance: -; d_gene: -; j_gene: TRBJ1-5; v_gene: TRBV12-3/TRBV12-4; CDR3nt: TGTGCCAGCAGTTTTCTGGCAGGTAGCAATCAGCCCCAGCATTTT; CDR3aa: CASSFLAGSNQPQHF
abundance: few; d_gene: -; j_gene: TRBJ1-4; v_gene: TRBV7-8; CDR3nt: TGTGCCAGCGGAAGGGGGAAAACTGAAAAACTGTTTTTT; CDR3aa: CASGRGKTEKLFF
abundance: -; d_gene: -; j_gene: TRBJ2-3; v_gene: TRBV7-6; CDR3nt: TGTGCCAGCAGTCGACAGGCCCACACAGATACGCAGTATTTT; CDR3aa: CASSRQAHTDTQYF
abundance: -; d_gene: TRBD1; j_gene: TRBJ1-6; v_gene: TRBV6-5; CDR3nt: TGTGCCAGCAGCCTCAGGCGGGGACAGGGCTATAATTCACCCCTCCACTTT; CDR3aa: CASSLRRGQGYNSPLHF
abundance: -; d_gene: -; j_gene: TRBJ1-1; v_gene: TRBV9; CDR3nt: TGTGCCAGCAGCGTAGAATTGAACACTGAAGCTTTCTTT; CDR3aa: CASSVELNTEAFF
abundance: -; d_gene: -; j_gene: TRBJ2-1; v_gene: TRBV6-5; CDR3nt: TGTGCCAGCAGTTACCGAGTTCAAGGCCCCCACAATGAGCAGTTCTTC; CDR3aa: CASSYRVQGPHNEQFF
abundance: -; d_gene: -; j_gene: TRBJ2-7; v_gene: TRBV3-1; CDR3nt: TGTGCCAGCAGCCAAGAAGTAGCTAGCGAGCAGTACTTC; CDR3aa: CASSQEVASEQYF
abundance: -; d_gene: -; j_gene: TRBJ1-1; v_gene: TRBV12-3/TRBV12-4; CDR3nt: TGTGCCACCAGAGACAGTCCCAACACTGAAGCTTTCTTT; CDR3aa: CATRDSPNTEAFF
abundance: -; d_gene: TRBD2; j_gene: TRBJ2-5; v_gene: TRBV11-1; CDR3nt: TGTGCCAGCAGCTTAACCCCGGGAGGACAAGAGACCCAGTACTTC; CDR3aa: CASSLTPGGQETQYF
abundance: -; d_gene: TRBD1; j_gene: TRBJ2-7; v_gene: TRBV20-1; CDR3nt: TGCAGTGCTAGAGATGACGGGGACCGGACAGGGGAATACGAGCAGTACTTC; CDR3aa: CSARDDGDRTGEYEQYF
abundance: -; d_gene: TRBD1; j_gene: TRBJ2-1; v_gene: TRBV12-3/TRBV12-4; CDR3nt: TGTGCCAGCAGTTTAGCGGACAGGGGGGGTCCCTACAATGAGCAGTTCTTC; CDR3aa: CASSLADRGGPYNEQFF
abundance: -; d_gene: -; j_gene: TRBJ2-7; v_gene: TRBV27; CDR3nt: TGTGCCAGCAGGCACAGGGAATCCGAGCAGTACTTC; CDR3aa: CASRHRESEQYF
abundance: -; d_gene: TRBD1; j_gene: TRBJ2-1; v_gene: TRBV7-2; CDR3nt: TGTGCCAGCAGCCCCTGGGACAGGTCCTACAATGAGCAGTTCTTC; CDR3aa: CASSPWDRSYNEQFF
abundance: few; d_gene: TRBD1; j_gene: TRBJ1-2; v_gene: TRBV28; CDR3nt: TGTGCCAGCAGTTTATCCGTTACCGGGACAGGAGGGGGTTATGGCTACACCTTC; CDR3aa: CASSLSVTGTGGGYGYTF
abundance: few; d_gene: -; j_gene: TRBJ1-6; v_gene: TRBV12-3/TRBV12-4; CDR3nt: TGTGCCAGCAGTGGGGACACCGGTTATTCACCCCTCCACTTT; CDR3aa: CASSGDTGYSPLHF
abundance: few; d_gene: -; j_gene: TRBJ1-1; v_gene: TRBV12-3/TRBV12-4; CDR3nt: TGTGCCAGCAGTTCCCCAGTTAGGGGGGACACTGAAGCTTTCTTT; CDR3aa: CASSSPVRGDTEAFF
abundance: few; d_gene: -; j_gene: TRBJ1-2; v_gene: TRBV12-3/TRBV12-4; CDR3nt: TGTGCCAGCAGTTTTGACGGGACCGAGCGGGGCTACACCTTC; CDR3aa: CASSFDGTERGYTF
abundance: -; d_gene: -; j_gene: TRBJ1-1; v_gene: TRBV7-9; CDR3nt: TGTGCCAGCAGCTCGAGACAGGCTGAAGCTTTCTTT; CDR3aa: CASSSRQAEAFF
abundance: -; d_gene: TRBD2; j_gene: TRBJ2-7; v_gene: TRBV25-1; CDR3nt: TGTGCCAGCAGTGAATATTCTAGCGGTCCCCGATCCTACGAGCAGTACTTC; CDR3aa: CASSEYSSGPRSYEQYF
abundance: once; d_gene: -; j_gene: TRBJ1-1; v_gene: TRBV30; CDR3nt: TGTGCCTGGAAGAGAAAACAGAACACTGAAGCTTTCTTT; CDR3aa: CAWKRKQNTEAFF
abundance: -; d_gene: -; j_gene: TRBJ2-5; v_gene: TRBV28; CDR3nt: TGTGCCAGCAGTTTATCGGCTACCTCCTGGGAGACCCAGTACTTC; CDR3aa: CASSLSATSWETQYF
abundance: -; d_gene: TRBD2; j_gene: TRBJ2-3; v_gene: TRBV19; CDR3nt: TGTGCCAGTAGTATCTGGGCGGGAGGGCCCGCAGATACGCAGTATTTT; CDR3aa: CASSIWAGGPADTQYF
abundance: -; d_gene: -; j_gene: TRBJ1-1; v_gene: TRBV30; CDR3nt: TGTGCCTGGAGCTTGGGTTCCCTAACCCGGAACACTGAAGCTTTCTTT; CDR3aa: CAWSLGSLTRNTEAFF
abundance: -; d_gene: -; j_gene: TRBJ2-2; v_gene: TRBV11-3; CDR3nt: TGTGCCAGCAGCTTCCTGGGCGCGAACACCGGGGAGCTGTTTTTT; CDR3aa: CASSFLGANTGELFF
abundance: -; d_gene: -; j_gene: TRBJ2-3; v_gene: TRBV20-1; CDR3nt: TGCAGTGCTAGCCTCGGCCGAAGGGGCACAGATACGCAGTATTTT; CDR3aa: CSASLGRRGTDTQYF
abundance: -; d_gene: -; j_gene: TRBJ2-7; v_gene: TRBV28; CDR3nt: TGTGCCAGCAGGTCATTCCAAATCCCCTACGAGCAGTACTTC; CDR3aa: CASRSFQIPYEQYF
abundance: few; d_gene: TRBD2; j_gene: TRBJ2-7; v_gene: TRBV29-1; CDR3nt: TGCAGCGTTCAGCGGACTAGTTCGTACGAGCAGTACTTC; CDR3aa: CSVQRTSSYEQYF
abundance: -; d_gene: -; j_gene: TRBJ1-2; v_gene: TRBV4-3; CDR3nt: TGCGCCAGCAGCCAAGGAAGGATGGCAATGGATGGCTACACCTTC; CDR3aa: CASSQGRMAMDGYTF
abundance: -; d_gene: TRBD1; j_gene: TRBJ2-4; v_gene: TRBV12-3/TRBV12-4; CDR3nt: TGTGCCAGCAGTTTATGGACAGGCGGGAACATTCAGTACTTC; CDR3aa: CASSLWTGGNIQYF
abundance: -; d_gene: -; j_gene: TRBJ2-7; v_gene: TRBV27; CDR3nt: TGTGCCAGCAGTTTAACCCAGGCCTACGAGCAGTACTTC; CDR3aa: CASSLTQAYEQYF
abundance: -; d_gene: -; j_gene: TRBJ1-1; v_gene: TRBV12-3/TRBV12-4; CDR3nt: TGTGCCAGCAGTTTGCCCTCGGACCCGGGAGGGACTGAAGCTTTCTTT; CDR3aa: CASSLPSDPGGTEAFF
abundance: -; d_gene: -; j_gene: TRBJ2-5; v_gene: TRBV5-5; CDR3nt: TGTGCCAGCAGCTTGGGTAGGGGTGTGGAGACCCAGTACTTC; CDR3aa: CASSLGRGVETQYF
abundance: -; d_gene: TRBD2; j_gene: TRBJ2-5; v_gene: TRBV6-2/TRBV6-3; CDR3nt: TGTGCCAGCAGTTACCCCGCCGCGGGAGGGGAGACCCAGTACTTC; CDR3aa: CASSYPAAGGETQYF
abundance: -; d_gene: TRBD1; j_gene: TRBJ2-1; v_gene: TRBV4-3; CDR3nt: TGCGCCAGCAGCCAAGACCTCACAGGGGCCTCGGGGAATGAGCAGTTCTTC; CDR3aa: CASSQDLTGASGNEQFF
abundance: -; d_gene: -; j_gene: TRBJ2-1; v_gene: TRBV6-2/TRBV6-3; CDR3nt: TGTGCCAGCAGTTACGCGGCTCAGCAGTTCTTC; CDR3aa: CASSYAAQQFF
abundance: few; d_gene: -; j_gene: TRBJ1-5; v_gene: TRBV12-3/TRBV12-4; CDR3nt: TGTGCCAGCAGTTTGGGCGTATCTGCAAATCAGCCCCAGCATTTT; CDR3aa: CASSLGVSANQPQHF
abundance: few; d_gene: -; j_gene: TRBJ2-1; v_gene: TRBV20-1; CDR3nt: TGCAGTGCTAGAGATTATGGGGATAAGGACAATGAGCAGTTCTTC; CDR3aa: CSARDYGDKDNEQFF
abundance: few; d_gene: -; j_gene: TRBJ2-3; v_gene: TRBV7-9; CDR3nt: TGCGCCAGCAGCTTGGCTAGCGGCACAGATACGCAGTATTTT; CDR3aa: CASSLASGTDTQYF
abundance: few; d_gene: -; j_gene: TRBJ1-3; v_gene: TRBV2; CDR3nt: TGTGCCAGCAGCAGGGGTTCTGGAAACACCATATATTTT; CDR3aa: CASSRGSGNTIYF
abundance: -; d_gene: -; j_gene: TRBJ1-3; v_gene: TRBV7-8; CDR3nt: TGTGCCAGCAGCATTGGGCCAGGAAACACCATATATTTT; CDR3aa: CASSIGPGNTIYF
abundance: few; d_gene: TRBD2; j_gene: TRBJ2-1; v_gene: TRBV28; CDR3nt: TGTGCCAGCAGAACTAGCGGGAGGCCGACCTACAATGAGCAGTTCTTC; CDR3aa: CASRTSGRPTYNEQFF
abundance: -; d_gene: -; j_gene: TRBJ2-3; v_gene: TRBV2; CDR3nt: TGTGCCAGCAGTGAAGAGGGATTTAGCACAGATACGCAGTATTTT; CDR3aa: CASSEEGFSTDTQYF
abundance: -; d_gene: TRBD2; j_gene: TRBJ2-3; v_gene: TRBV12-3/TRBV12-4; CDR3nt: TGTGCCAGCAGTCGACTAGCGGGAGGGTACACAGATACGCAGTATTTT; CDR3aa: CASSRLAGGYTDTQYF
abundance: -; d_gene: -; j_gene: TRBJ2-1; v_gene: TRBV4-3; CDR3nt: TGCGCCAGCAGCCAAGGGGCATGGAATGAGCAGTTCTTC; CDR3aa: CASSQGAWNEQFF
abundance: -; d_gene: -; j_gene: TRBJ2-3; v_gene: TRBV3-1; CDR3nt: TGTGCCAGCAGCCAAGATCGCGCGGGGCTCACAGATACGCAGTATTTT; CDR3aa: CASSQDRAGLTDTQYF
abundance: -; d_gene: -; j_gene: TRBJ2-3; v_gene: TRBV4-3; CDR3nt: TGCGCCAGCAGCCAAGATCCAGGCGGGACCACAGATACGCAGTATTTT; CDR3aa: CASSQDPGGTTDTQYF
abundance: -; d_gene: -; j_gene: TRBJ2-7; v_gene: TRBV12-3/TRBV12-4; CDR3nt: TGTGCCGGCAGTTCGGAGAGGGTACGCCACGAGCAGTACTTC; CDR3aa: CAGSSERVRHEQYF
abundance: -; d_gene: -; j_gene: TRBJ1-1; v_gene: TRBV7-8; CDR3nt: TGTGCCAGCAGCCCCCCAGTCCCTGAAGCTTTCTTT; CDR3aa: CASSPPVPEAFF
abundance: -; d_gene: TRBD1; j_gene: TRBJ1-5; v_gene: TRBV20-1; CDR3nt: TGCAGTGCCGAACGGGACAGGGGCCCTCAGCCCCAGCATTTT; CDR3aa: CSAERDRGPQPQHF
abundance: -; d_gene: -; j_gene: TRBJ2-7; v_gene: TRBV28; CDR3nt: TGTGCCAGCAGTCAGACAGGACCGCCCTACGAGCAGTACTTC; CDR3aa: CASSQTGPPYEQYF
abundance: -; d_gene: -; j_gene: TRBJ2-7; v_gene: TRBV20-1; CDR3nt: TGCAGTGCTCTAAGGGGACTCACCTACGAGCAGTACTTC; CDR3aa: CSALRGLTYEQYF
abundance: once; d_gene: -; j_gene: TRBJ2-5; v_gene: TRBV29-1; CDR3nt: TGCAGCGTTTTCGCCCCCAGGGGAGAGACCCAGTACTTC; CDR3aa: CSVFAPRGETQYF
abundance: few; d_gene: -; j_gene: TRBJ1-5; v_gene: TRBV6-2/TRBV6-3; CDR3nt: TGTGCCAGCAGTTACCTCCCGGTGGGGAGCAATCAGCCCCAGCATTTT; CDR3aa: CASSYLPVGSNQPQHF
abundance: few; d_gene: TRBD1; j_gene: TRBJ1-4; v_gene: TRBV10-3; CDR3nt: TGTGCCATCAGTGCAACAGGGGGCATTAACGAAAAACTGTTTTTT; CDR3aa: CAISATGGINEKLFF
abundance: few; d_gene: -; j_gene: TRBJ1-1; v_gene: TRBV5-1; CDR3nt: TGCGCCAGCAGCTTGGGATATGAAGCTTTCTTT; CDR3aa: CASSLGYEAFF
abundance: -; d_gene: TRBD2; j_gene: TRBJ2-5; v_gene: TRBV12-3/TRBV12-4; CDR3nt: TGTGCCAGCAGCCAACGCCTAGCGGGAGCAAAGTACTTC; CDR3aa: CASSQRLAGAKYF
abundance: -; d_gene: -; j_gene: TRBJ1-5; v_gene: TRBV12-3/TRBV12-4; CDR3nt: TGTGCCAGCAGTGAATATTCGGGACACCCCAGGAATTTT; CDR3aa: CASSEYSGHPRNF
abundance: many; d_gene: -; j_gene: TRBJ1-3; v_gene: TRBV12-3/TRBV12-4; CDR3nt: TGTGCCAGCAGTTTAGTTGGGGGGCCCTCTGGAAACACCATATATTTT; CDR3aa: CASSLVGGPSGNTIYF